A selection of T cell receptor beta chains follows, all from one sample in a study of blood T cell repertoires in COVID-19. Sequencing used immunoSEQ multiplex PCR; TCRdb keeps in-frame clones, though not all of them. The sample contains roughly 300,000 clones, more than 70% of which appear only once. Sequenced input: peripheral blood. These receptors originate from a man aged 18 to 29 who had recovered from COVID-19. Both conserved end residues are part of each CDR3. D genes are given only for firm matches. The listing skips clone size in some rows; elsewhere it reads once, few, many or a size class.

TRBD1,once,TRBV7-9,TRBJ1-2,CASSLASGTGTGYTF,TGTGCCAGCAGCTTAGCTTCCGGGACAGGGACTGGCTACACCTTC
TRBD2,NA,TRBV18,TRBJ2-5,CASSPQTSGSETQYF,TGTGCCAGCTCACCCCAGACTAGCGGGAGTGAGACCCAGTACTTC
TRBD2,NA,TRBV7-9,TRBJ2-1,CASSGREGNEQFF,TGTGCCAGCAGCGGCCGGGAGGGCAATGAGCAGTTCTTC
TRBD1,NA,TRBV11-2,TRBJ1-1,CASSLATGETEAFF,TGTGCCAGCAGCTTAGCCACAGGGGAAACTGAAGCTTTCTTT
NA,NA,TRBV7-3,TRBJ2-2,CASSSDLTSGELFF,TGTGCCAGCAGCTCCGACTTAACCTCCGGGGAGCTGTTTTTT
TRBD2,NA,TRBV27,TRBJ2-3,CASSFLSGGPLNTQYF,TGTGCCAGCAGTTTCCTTAGCGGGGGGCCGCTCAATACGCAGTATTTT
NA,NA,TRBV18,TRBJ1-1,CASSPRTTVNTEAFF,TGTGCCAGCTCACCACGGACGACAGTGAACACTGAAGCTTTCTTT
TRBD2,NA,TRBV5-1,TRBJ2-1,CASSLRAAGEQFF,TGCGCCAGCAGCCTCCGAGCAGCGGGGGAGCAGTTCTTC
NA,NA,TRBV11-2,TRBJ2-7,CASSISGSYEQYF,TGTGCCAGCAGCATAAGCGGATCCTACGAGCAGTACTTC
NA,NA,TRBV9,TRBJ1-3,CASSVQTGLGGNTIYF,TGTGCCAGCAGCGTACAGACAGGTCTCGGGGGAAACACCATATATTTT
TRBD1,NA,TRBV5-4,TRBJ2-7,CASSLSPSPATGIVSEQYF,TGTGCCAGCAGCCTAAGTCCCAGCCCGGCGACAGGGATTGTTAGCGAGCAGTACTTC
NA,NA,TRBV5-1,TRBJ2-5,CASSLSGIGQETQYF,TGCGCCAGCAGCTTGTCGGGGATCGGGCAAGAGACCCAGTACTTC
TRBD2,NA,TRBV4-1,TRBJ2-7,CASSQVHSGDYEQYF,TGCGCCAGCAGCCAGGTTCATAGCGGGGACTACGAGCAGTACTTC
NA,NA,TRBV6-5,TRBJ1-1,CASSQRQDNTEAFF,TGTGCCAGCAGTCAGAGACAGGACAACACTGAAGCTTTCTTT
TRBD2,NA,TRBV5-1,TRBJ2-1,CASSRGTSGDNEQFF,TGCGCCAGCAGCCGGGGGACTAGCGGGGACAATGAGCAGTTCTTC
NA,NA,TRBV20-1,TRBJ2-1,CSARDGSEQFF,TGCAGTGCTAGGGACGGGAGTGAGCAGTTCTTC
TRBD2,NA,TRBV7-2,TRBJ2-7,CASSSTSGVSYEQYF,TGTGCCAGCAGCTCGACTAGCGGGGTATCCTACGAGCAGTACTTC
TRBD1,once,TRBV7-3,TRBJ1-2,CASSWGQGGNYGYTF,TGTGCCAGCAGCTGGGGACAGGGTGGCAACTATGGCTACACCTTC
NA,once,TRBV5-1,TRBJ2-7,CASSRGATPYEQYF,TGCGCCAGCAGCCGGGGGGCCACCCCATACGAGCAGTACTTC
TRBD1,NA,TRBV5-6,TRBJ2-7,CASSLGTGAYYEQYF,TGTGCCAGCAGCTTAGGGACAGGGGCCTACTACGAGCAGTACTTC
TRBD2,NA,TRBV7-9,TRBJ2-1,CASSELAGEYNEQFF,TGTGCCAGCAGCGAACTAGCGGGGGAGTACAATGAGCAGTTCTTC
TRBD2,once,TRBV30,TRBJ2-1,CAWSPRGLAPNNEQFF,TGTGCCTGGAGTCCGAGGGGACTAGCGCCCAACAATGAGCAGTTCTTC
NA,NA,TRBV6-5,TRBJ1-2,CASSYRQVTNYGYTF,TGTGCCAGCAGTTACCGTCAGGTGACTAACTATGGCTACACCTTC
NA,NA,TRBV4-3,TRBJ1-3,CASSQDVEAGNTIYF,TGCGCCAGCAGCCAAGACGTGGAGGCCGGAAACACCATATATTTT
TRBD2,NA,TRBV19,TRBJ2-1,CASSKTSGGSNEQFF,TGTGCCAGTAGCAAGACTAGCGGGGGATCTAATGAGCAGTTCTTC
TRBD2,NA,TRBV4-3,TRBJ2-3,CASSPGVAGGPEDTQYF,TGCGCCAGCAGCCCGGGCGTGGCGGGGGGGCCGGAAGATACGCAGTATTTT
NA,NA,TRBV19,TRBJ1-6,CASSITDSNSPLHF,TGTGCCAGTAGTATCACAGATAGTAATTCACCCCTCCACTTT